The entry below gives a single T cell receptor (beta chain) sequence along with its context. The target antigen is unknown. Researchers ran the PCR with 60 Vbeta and 13 Jbeta primers. Some clones are missing from TCRdb's copy, which holds only in-frame ones; the method was immunoSEQ multiplex PCR. The repertoire holds some 180,000 clones, with 70% to 85% as singletons. The record originates from a study of cytomegalovirus exposure and HLA in healthy donors. Study-level information: Earlier results showed some 120 million unique TCR beta sequences derived from about 179 million T cells.

Study-wide findings and caveats: Among TCR beta chains of equal frequency, HLA-associated ones were more clonally expanded in a later analysis. Per published reports, the classifier diagnosed cytomegalovirus status with high specificity and sensitivity.

This CDR3 is built from 14 residues. Between the trimmed V and J ends, which lost 5 bases and 3 bases, there was a span of 14 bases. Germline V gives CDR1 SGHAT, CDR2 FQNNGV. This receptor was obtained from a girl aged 2-10 years in good health and CMV-seropositive. The rearrangement links TRBV11-2 to TRBJ2-7; D is perhaps TRBD2 (5 bases). Specimen: PBMCs. In nucleotides, the CDR3 is TGTGCCAGCAGCCGCCCTAGCTTAGACTACGAGCAGTACTTC. Its protein is CASSRPSLDYEQYF.